A single sample gave rise to the 5 T cell receptor beta chains below, sequenced in a study of CXCR3-negative and CXCR3-positive naive CD8 T cells. Study-level findings and limits: Researchers report that CXCR3-positive naive cells carry more hydrophobic TRB CDR3s than CXCR3-negative naive cells.

Through 5' RACE with UMI labels, the TRB cDNA libraries were prepared. TCRdb re-analyzed the 5' RACE reads; it lists each CDR3 protein once, without DNA. This repertoire includes about 150,000 distinct CDR3 sequences. What these receptors recognize is not known. The sequencing sample was made of naive CXCR3+ CD8+ T cells from blood. Indicated subset: CD45RO-CCR7+CD27+CD95- naive CD8+ T cells expressing CXCR3 (TNR3+). These receptors were obtained from a human donor in good health. Some clones in this sample may be carry-over from other donors' samples.

The gene calls are TRBV7-9 and TRBJ2-1; TCRdb's D call of TRBD2 is untestable without DNA. Germline lookup yields CDR1 SEHNR and CDR2 FQNEAQ (reference sequence). This CDR3 is built from 16 residues. The chain's CDR3 is CASSPRYVEGLDEQFF.

The CDR3 here is CASSPSGLGTHLSYEQYF. The gene calls are TRBV12-3 or TRBV12-4 and TRBJ2-7; absent DNA, TCRdb's TRBD2 call cannot be checked. CDR3 size: 18 residues.

The chain joins TRBV19 to TRBJ2-3; checking the TCRdb D call of TRBD2 is not possible without DNA. Germline-derived CDR1 and CDR2 are LNHDA and SQIVND (reference sequence). The CDR3 totals 15 residues. The CDR3 spells CASSASGGKTNTQYF.

V and J are TRBV7-2 and TRBJ2-3; TCRdb reports TRBD2, a call that lacks DNA to check it against. The CDR3 extends over 16 amino acids. Looked up from germline, CDR1 is SGHTA and CDR2 is FQGNSA. The CDR3 region is CASSLGLAGPQDTQYF.

The rearrangement links TRBV29-1 to TRBJ2-2; TCRdb calls TRBD1, which cannot be checked without DNA. The CDR3 loop spans 19 amino acids. Germline V CDR1 and CDR2: SQVTM, ANQGSEA. CDR3 sequence: CSDRSAGTDLLGGTGELFF.